This T cell receptor beta chain was sequenced for a study of T cell repertoires in cytomegalovirus infection. Overall study context: In public TCR beta signatures, there were indications of both CMV infection and matching HLA type. Notes on the study in general: CMV-specific TCR beta clonotypes restricted by HLA-C dominated the ex vivo response. Cumulative public TCR beta family frequency identified CMV carriers with the relevant HLA.

V lost 3 bases and J lost 5; bases outside the gene matches: 12. Germline lookup yields CDR1 SQVTM and CDR2 ANQGSEA. The CDR3 consists of 15 residues. TCRdb fed the reads into MiXCR, producing one record per CDR3 protein. The table records roughly 230,000 distinct CDR3 sequences, around 6.2% of them present only once. This clonotype showed up many times. Its antigen is unidentified. The V gene is TRBV29-1, the J gene TRBJ1-1; 7 bases match TRBD1. This receptor was obtained from a human donor in good health (CMV status not recorded). Some clones in this sample may be carry-over from other donors' samples. Sequences were obtained from PBMCs. In DNA form, the CDR3 reads TGCAGCGTTGAGGCCTCAAGGGGGCGGCGGACTGAAGCTTTCTTT. Translated, it gives CSVEASRGRRTEAFF.